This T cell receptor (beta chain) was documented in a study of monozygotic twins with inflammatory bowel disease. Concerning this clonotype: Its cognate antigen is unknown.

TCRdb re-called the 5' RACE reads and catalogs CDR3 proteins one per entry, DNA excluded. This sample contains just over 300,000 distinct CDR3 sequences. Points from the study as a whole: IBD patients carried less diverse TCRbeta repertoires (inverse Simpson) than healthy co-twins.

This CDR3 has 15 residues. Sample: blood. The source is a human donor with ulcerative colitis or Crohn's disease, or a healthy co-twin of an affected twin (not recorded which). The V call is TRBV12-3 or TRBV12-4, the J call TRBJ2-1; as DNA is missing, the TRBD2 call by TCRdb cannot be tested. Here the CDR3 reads CASSDPGLGYNEQFF.